Shown below are 19 T cell receptor beta chains from a single sample sequenced in a study of T cells in Graves' hyperthyroidism and ophthalmopathy. The TCR beta CDR3 regions underwent amplification using RNA transcripts as the source. TCR CDR3 underwent first-round RT-PCR with the HTBI primer set. TCRdb reanalysed the multiplex PCR reads using MiXCR and keeps one entry per CDR3 protein. The sample records 610,000 or so distinct CDR3 sequences, under 60% being singletons. The material sequenced was peripheral blood or thyroid tissue (not recorded which). The receptor set was obtained from a woman younger than 35 with Graves' hyperthyroidism.

The chain has TRBV15 and TRBJ1-6, with 12 bases lining up with TRBD1. V lost 6 bases, J lost 6 bases, and 6 bases stayed unmatched. The CDR3 length is 16 residues. Germline V gives CDR1 LNHNV, CDR2 YYDKDF (reference sequence). As DNA, the CDR3 is TGTGCCACCAGTACCGGGACAGGGGGCCGTAATTCACCCCTCCACTTT. As protein: CATSTGTGGRNSPLHF.

For this clonotype: Possible read error: a much larger clone is one base away. This chain links TRBV29-1 with TRBJ1-2; maybe TRBD1 (5 bases). CDR1 and CDR2 from the germline V gene are SQVTM and ANQGSEA. This CDR3 has 14 residues. Trimming took off 1 base at V and 0 bases at J, with 9 bases between the two ends. CDR3 sequence: CSVEGTTANYGYTF. CDR3 coding DNA: TGCAGCGTTGAAGGGACAACCGCTAACTATGGCTACACCTTC.

The V and J genes are TRBV25-1 and TRBJ2-7, with a tentative D call TRBD1 (6 bases). The CDR3 is 13 residues long. Germline V gives CDR1 MGHDK, CDR2 SYGVNS. Trimming removed 8 bases from V and 2 bases from J, with 13 bases in between. CDR3 nucleotides: TGTGCCAGCTTAGTCCAGGGGACCTACGAGCAGTACTTC. Translation: CASLVQGTYEQYF.

The sample holds many counts of this clonotype. V and J are TRBV7-2 and TRBJ2-7; the match to TRBD2 covers 7 bases. CDR1 is SGHTA, CDR2 FQGNSA, per germline. V was clipped by 6 bases and J by 0 bases; unmatched bases: 2. The CDR3 covers 13 residues. DNA for the CDR3: TGTGCCAGCAGGCGACTAGCCTCCTACGAGCAGTACTTC. It translates to CASRRLASYEQYF.

Comment on this clonotype: A much larger clone differs from this one at a single base, so this may be a read error. The CDR3 loop is CASGLAENYSYTF. CDR3 sequence (DNA): TGTGCTAGTGGTTTGGCAGAAAACTATAGCTACACCTTC. The J gene is TRBJ1-2, the V gene TRBV12-3 or TRBV12-4; D gene uncertain. There are 13 residues in the CDR3.

This clonotype was counted many times. The V and J genes are TRBV20-1 and TRBJ2-7; 9 nucleotides align to TRBD2. Losses at the gene ends were 6 bases for V and 2 bases for J; bases not matched to a gene: 14. Germline CDR1 is DFQATT and CDR2 is SNEGSKA (reference sequence). This CDR3 is built from 16 residues. CDR3 coding DNA: TGCAGTGCCTCCTCGGCGCGTAGCGGGAGTACCTACGAGCAGTACTTC. This sequence encodes CSASSARSGSTYEQYF.

J is TRBJ1-5 and V is TRBV6-1; 7 nucleotides align to TRBD1. Germline values: CDR1 MNHNS, CDR2 SASEGT. The CDR3 has 14 residues. J lost 2 bases, V lost 6 bases, and 4 bases had no gene match. This CDR3 is CASRWTGRNQPQHF. The CDR3 DNA reads as TGTGCCAGCAGGTGGACAGGACGCAATCAGCCCCAGCATTTT.

This clonotype was recorded at least ten times. The V and J genes are TRBV7-2 and TRBJ1-2; D not certain. The V gene lost 9 bases and the J gene lost 8 bases, with 16 bases spanning the gap. The CDR3 extends over 12 amino acids. Germline V gene data show CDR1 as SGHTA and CDR2 as FQGNSA. The CDR3 coding sequence is TGTGCCAGGAGGACCGGGGAAGGGGGCTACACCTTC. It translates to CARRTGEGGYTF. The full variable domain, its missing parts supplied by reference TRBV7-2 and TRBJ1-2, is GAGVSQSPSNKVTEKGKDVELRCDPISGHTALYWYRQSLGQGLEFLIYFQGNSAPDKSGLPSDRFSAERTGGSVSTLTIQRTQQEDSAVYLCARRTGEGGYTFGSGTRLTVV.

This chain joins TRBV20-1 and TRBJ1-1; TRBD1 is a possible D gene (5 bases). V was clipped by 0 bases and J by 8 bases, with 16 bases between them. There are 14 residues in the CDR3. Per germline, CDR1 DFQATT and CDR2 SNEGSKA (reference sequence). The CDR3 sequence: CSARDERDELEAFF. The CDR3 DNA follows: TGCAGTGCTAGAGATGAGCGGGACGAACTCGAAGCTTTCTTT.

V and J are TRBV7-2 and TRBJ2-7, with no clear D. The CDR3 has 13 amino acids. Germline CDR1 and CDR2: SGHTA and FQGNSA. V was pared by 6 bases and J by 7 bases, with 16 bases between. In DNA form, the CDR3 reads TGTGCCAGCAGTGAATTGGCCTACAATGAGCAGTACTTC. Protein: CASSELAYNEQYF.

The table lists this clonotype with many counts. This sequence joins TRBV2 and TRBJ2-7; 8 bases are a match to TRBD2. The CDR3 has 14 amino acids. Germline trimming cut 6 bases from V and 5 bases from J; bases unmatched to any gene: 9. Germline-derived CDR1 and CDR2 are SNHLY and FYNNEI. The CDR3 nucleotides are TGTGCCAGCAGCCAAGCCGGGAGGGGACACGAGCAGTACTTC. It is translated as CASSQAGRGHEQYF.

This clonotype was seen many times. The gene calls are TRBV7-2 and TRBJ1-2; no firm D call. The V gene lost 7 bases and the J gene lost 4 bases, with 13 bases spanning the gap. Germline V CDR1 and CDR2: SGHTA, FQGNSA. The CDR3 contains 13 residues. The CDR3 loop is CASILSDGYGYTF. The CDR3 nucleotides are TGTGCCAGCATCCTCAGTGATGGCTATGGCTACACCTTC.

This clonotype has a count of ten or more. The chain combines TRBV7-9 with TRBJ1-2; 10 positions match TRBD1. This CDR3 has 16 amino acids. Trimming at V came to 5 bases and at J to 3 bases, leaving 9 bases not matched to a gene. Germline V gene sequence: CDR1 SEHNR, CDR2 FQNEAQ (reference sequence). DNA for the CDR3: TGTGCCAGCAGCGATCAAACCGGGACAGGGGACTATGGCTACACCTTC. Its translation: CASSDQTGTGDYGYTF.

This clonotype occurred once. The genes are TRBV7-9 and TRBJ1-5; perhaps TRBD1 as D (5 bases). The CDR3 length is 12 residues. V was cut by 6 bases and J by 9 bases, with 12 bases left in between. CDR1 is SEHNR and CDR2 is FQNEAQ in the germline V gene (reference sequence). CDR3 in DNA: TGTGCCAGCAGTACACAGAGGGGGCCCCAGCATTTT. It translates to CASSTQRGPQHF.

In its sample, this clonotype was seen many times. The chain couples TRBV20-1 to TRBJ1-1; D is unclear. CDR1 is DFQATT and CDR2 is SNEGSKA in the germline V gene (reference sequence). Trimming shortened V by 3 bases and J by 0 bases, and 14 bases separated the two germline ends. CDR3 size: 15 residues. The DNA of the CDR3 is TGCAGTGCTAGTGTAGCTAATCTAATGAACACTGAAGCTTTCTTT. It yields the protein CSASVANLMNTEAFF.

This clonotype was observed many times. The chain joins TRBV10-3 to TRBJ2-6; TRBD1 is a possible D gene (5 bases). Germline V lookup: CDR1 ENHRY, CDR2 SYGVKD. The V gene lost 4 bases and the J gene lost 2 bases, with 12 bases spanning the gap. The CDR3 consists of 16 residues. CDR3 sequence: CAISGRENPGANVLTF. The CDR3 coding sequence is TGTGCCATCAGTGGCAGGGAAAACCCTGGGGCCAACGTCCTGACTTTC.

The J gene is TRBJ1-1, the V gene TRBV7-9; 8 bases line up with TRBD1. CDR3 length equals 14 residues. The ends lost 5 bases at V and 5 bases at J; junction bases unmatched: 7. The germline V gene has CDR1 SEHNR and CDR2 FQNEAQ (reference sequence). This CDR3 reads CASSPGQAGTEAFF. CDR3 in DNA: TGTGCCAGCAGCCCGGGACAGGCAGGGACTGAAGCTTTCTTT. Complete variable domain (other parts from reference TRBV7-9 and TRBJ1-1): DTGVSQNPRHKITKRGQNVTFRCDPISEHNRLYWYRQTLGQGPEFLTYFQNEAQLEKSRLLSDRFSAERPKGSFSTLEIQRTEQGDSAMYLCASSPGQAGTEAFFGQGTRLTVV.

This clonotype was seen many times. This sequence joins TRBV13 and TRBJ2-5; 7 bases map to TRBD1. J was trimmed by 0 bases and V by 0 bases; bases with no gene match: 7. The CDR3 has 17 residues. Germline V gene sequence: CDR1 PRHDT, CDR2 FYEKMQ (reference sequence). As DNA, the CDR3 is TGTGCCAGCAGCTTAGGGGGGCAGGGGGTATACCAAGAGACCCAGTACTTC. Encoded protein: CASSLGGQGVYQETQYF.

V usage is TRBV20-1 and J usage is TRBJ2-5, with D perhaps TRBD2 (6 bases). The ends were cut back, 5 bases at V and 5 bases at J, with 15 bases in the middle. The CDR3 runs 13 residues. The germline V gene encodes CDR1 DFQATT and CDR2 SNEGSKA (reference sequence). The CDR3 DNA follows: TGCAGTGCTCTAGCGACCCTTTTCGAGACCCAGTACTTC. It encodes CSALATLFETQYF.